These T cell receptor beta chains were read from a single sample in a study of cytomegalovirus exposure and HLA in healthy donors. Sequencing was performed with immunoSEQ multiplex PCR; in TCRdb, only in-frame clones are kept and a portion is missing. The sample includes approximately 190,000 clones, around four fifths of them seen just once. What was sequenced was PBMCs. The source is a middle-aged man in good health and CMV-seropositive. Each CDR3 is given with its conserved first and last residue. The D gene is left open where the match is weak. Size is omitted from some rows. Given values are once, few, many or a class for expanded clones.

v_gene: TRBV13; abundance: NA; d_gene: NA; j_gene: TRBJ1-2; CDR3nt: TGTGCCAGCAGCAGATGGGACATTGGAGGCTACACCTTC; CDR3aa: CASSRWDIGGYTF
v_gene: TRBV5-1; abundance: NA; d_gene: TRBD2; j_gene: TRBJ2-7; CDR3nt: TGCGCCAGCAGCTTAGGTGGCGGGGGCTACGAGCAGTACTTC; CDR3aa: CASSLGGGGYEQYF
v_gene: TRBV2; abundance: NA; d_gene: NA; j_gene: TRBJ1-4; CDR3nt: TGTGCCAGCAGTGAACAGGTACCGGCTAATGAAAAACTGTTTTTT; CDR3aa: CASSEQVPANEKLFF
v_gene: TRBV19; abundance: NA; d_gene: TRBD1; j_gene: TRBJ2-2; CDR3nt: TGTGCCAGTAGTAGGACAGGGGGTCATGCCGGGGAGCTGTTTTTT; CDR3aa: CASSRTGGHAGELFF
v_gene: TRBV5-6; abundance: NA; d_gene: NA; j_gene: TRBJ1-3; CDR3nt: TGTGCCAGCAACCCCAGTGGGGGGAGACTTGGAAACACCATATATTTT; CDR3aa: CASNPSGGRLGNTIYF
v_gene: TRBV19; abundance: few; d_gene: TRBD1; j_gene: TRBJ1-2; CDR3nt: TGTGCCAGTAGGAAATGGGACAGGGAAGATGGCTACACCTTC; CDR3aa: CASRKWDREDGYTF
v_gene: TRBV25-1; abundance: NA; d_gene: TRBD1; j_gene: TRBJ2-2; CDR3nt: TGTGCCAGCCGGACAGGGACGCACTCCGGGGAGCTGTTTTTT; CDR3aa: CASRTGTHSGELFF
v_gene: TRBV5-4; abundance: NA; d_gene: NA; j_gene: TRBJ2-7; CDR3nt: TGTGCCAGCAGCCCCGTGGGCGGGGCCCTCTCCTACGAGCAGTACTTC; CDR3aa: CASSPVGGALSYEQYF
v_gene: TRBV10-3; abundance: NA; d_gene: TRBD1; j_gene: TRBJ1-3; CDR3nt: TGTGCCATCAGTGAGTCAGGACAGGGTGGAAACACCATATATTTT; CDR3aa: CAISESGQGGNTIYF
v_gene: TRBV28; abundance: NA; d_gene: TRBD1; j_gene: TRBJ1-1; CDR3nt: TGTGCCATCACAAACGACAGGGACCTTGAAGCTTTCTTT; CDR3aa: CAITNDRDLEAFF
v_gene: TRBV28; abundance: NA; d_gene: NA; j_gene: TRBJ2-6; CDR3nt: TGTGCCAGCAGTTCGCCGGGCTCCTCTGGGGCCAACGGCCTGACTTTC; CDR3aa: CASSSPGSSGANGLTF
v_gene: TRBV10-1; abundance: NA; d_gene: NA; j_gene: TRBJ1-2; CDR3nt: TGCGCCAGCAGTGAGACAGGATACTATGGCTACACCTTC; CDR3aa: CASSETGYYGYTF
v_gene: TRBV6-5; abundance: NA; d_gene: NA; j_gene: TRBJ2-5; CDR3nt: TGTGCCAGCAGTAAAAATAGTGGTCGGGAGACCCAGTACTTC; CDR3aa: CASSKNSGRETQYF